This T cell receptor (beta chain) was recovered during a study of blood T cell repertoires in COVID-19. Study-level information: From T cells, B-cell-depleted T cells, or PBMCs came the material, which was cDNA or gDNA.

Residents of about two dozen US areas, aged about 18 to 95 years, made up the participants. Participants had their cohort set by participant-reported clinical history. V dropped 0 bases and J dropped 7; count of bases not matched to a gene: 8. CDR1 and CDR2 from the germline V gene are SGHTS and YDEGEE. CDR3 size: 16 residues. In the source study's methods: Nucleated cell number was recorded as an estimate derived from reference gene primer amplification. This table comes from immunoSEQ multiplex PCR, and its TCRdb copy is limited to in-frame clones, with some not included. That table is the source of V, J and clone size, and D and trimming were worked out from the DNA. The repertoire has under 200,000 clones, about 84% of them found once; the top ten carry roughly 5.7%.

Specimen: PBMCs or T cells enriched from blood (not recorded which). The gene calls are TRBV5-8 and TRBJ2-1; TRBD2 matches at 9 bases. The receptor was isolated from a woman in her thirties or forties with acute COVID-19. The CDR3 nucleotides are TGTGCCAGCAGCTTGGAGGTGGGCGGGAGGGCGAATGAGCAGTTCTTC. Translating it yields CASSLEVGGRANEQFF. The full variable domain, rest sourced from reference TRBV5-8 and TRBJ2-1, is EAGVTQSPTHLIKTRGQQATLRCSPISGHTSVYWYQQALGLGLQFLLWYDEGEERNRGNFPPRFSGRQFPNYSSELNVNALELEDSALYLCASSLEVGGRANEQFFGPGTRLTVL.